The 2 T cell receptor beta chains in this list originate from one sample, sequenced in a study of regulatory T cells in long-lasting Graves disease listed by TCRdb under 2021. The time point label, as the study defines it: newly diagnosed GD, antithyroid drugs for less than 3 months. RNA was extracted from PBMCs in TRIzol for both TCR sequencing and RNA sequencing. Library construction relied on multiplex PCR. Sequencer: Illumina HiSeq 4000. To build TCR beta libraries, CDR3 regions were amplified by Arm-PCR using iRepertoire HTBI primers. In TCRdb, the public reads were trimmed at Q25 with fastp and aligned with MiXCR, with productive beta chains retained. Each CDR3 protein gets just one entry, which takes the most common genes and DNA from the rows behind it. Across this sample there are under 700,000 distinct CDR3 sequences, with about 16% seen only once. The biggest ten clones account for approximately 25% of the sample.

This sample was shared with a second study, whose subject was T cells in Graves' hyperthyroidism and ophthalmopathy.

Sequenced here: peripheral blood mononuclear cells (PBMCs), sampled at new diagnosis, from a patient treated with antithyroid drugs. All receptors derive from a woman aged 35-60 years with Graves disease. Donor details come from another sample of the same person, matched by shared clones.

This clonotype was seen ten or more times. CDR3 sequence: CSVVISSQNTEAFF. DNA of the CDR3: TGCAGCGTTGTAATAAGCAGTCAGAACACTGAAGCTTTCTTT. V and J are TRBV29-1 and TRBJ1-1; D call uncertain. V lost 4 bases and J 1 base, leaving 13 bases between the germline ends. Germline lookup yields CDR1 SQVTM and CDR2 ANQGSEA. The CDR3 is 14 amino acids.

In regard to this clonotype: Just one base apart from a much larger clone, this may be a read error. The gene calls are TRBV5-4 and TRBJ2-7; 9 bases fit TRBD2. Germline-derived CDR1 and CDR2 are SGHNT and YYREEE (reference sequence). The CDR3 spans 14 residues. After removal of 4 bases from V and 4 bases from J, the junction contained 6 bases not matched to a gene. The CDR3 here is CASSVAGEEYEQYF. The CDR3 nucleotides are TGTGCCAGCAGCGTAGCGGGGGAGGAATACGAGCAGTACTTC.